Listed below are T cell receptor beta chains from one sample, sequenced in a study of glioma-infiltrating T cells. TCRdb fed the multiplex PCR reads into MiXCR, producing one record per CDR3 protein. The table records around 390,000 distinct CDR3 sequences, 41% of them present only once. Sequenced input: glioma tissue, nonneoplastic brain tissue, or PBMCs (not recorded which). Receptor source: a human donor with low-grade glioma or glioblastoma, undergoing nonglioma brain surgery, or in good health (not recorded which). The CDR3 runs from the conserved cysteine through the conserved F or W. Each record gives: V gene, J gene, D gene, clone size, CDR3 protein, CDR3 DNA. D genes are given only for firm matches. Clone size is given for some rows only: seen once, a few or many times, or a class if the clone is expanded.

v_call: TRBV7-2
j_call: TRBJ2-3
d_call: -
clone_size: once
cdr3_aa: CASSLVRHLEYF
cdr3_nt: TGTGCCAGCAGCTTAGTCAGACACTTGGAGTATTTT

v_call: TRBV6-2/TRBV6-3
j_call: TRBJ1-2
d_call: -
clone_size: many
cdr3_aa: CASSYSPANYGYTF
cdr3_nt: TGTGCCAGCAGTTACTCTCCGGCTAACTATGGCTACACCTTC

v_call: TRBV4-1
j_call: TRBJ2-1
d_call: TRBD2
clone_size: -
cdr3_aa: CASSQDLAGFYNEQFF
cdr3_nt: TGCGCCAGCAGCCAAGATCTAGCGGGGTTCTACAATGAGCAGTTCTTC

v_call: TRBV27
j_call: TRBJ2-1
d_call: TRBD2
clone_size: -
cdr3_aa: CASSLLASGRPFNNEQFF
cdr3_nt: TGTGCCAGCAGTTTATTGGCTAGCGGGAGGCCGTTCAACAATGAGCAGTTCTTC

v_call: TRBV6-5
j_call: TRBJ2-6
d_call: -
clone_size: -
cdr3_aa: CASSYSDSSGANVLTF
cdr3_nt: TGTGCCAGCAGTTACTCTGACTCTTCTGGGGCCAACGTCCTGACTTTC

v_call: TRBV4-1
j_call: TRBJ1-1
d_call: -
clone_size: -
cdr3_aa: CASSQGTYTPNTEAFF
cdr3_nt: TGCGCCAGCAGCCAGGGGACCTACACCCCGAACACTGAAGCTTTCTTT

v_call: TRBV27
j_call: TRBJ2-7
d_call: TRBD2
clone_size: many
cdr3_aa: CASRRTSGGSYEQYF
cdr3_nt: TGTGCCAGCAGACGGACTAGCGGAGGCTCCTACGAGCAGTACTTC

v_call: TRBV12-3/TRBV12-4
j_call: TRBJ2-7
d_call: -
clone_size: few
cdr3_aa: CASSSHTGNEQYF
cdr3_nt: TGTGCCAGCAGTTCACATACAGGGAACGAGCAGTACTTC

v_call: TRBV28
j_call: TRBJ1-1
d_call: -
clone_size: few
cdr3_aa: CASRMGGGTEAFF
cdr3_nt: TGTGCCAGCAGGATGGGTGGCGGCACTGAAGCTTTCTTT

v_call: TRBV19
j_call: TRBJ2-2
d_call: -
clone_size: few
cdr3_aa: CASRGYTGELFF
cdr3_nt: TGTGCCAGTAGGGGCTACACCGGGGAGCTGTTTTTT

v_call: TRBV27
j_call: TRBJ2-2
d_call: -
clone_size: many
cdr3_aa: CASSPAPGLARFF
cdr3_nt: TGTGCCAGCAGTCCTGCCCCGGGACTCGCTCGGTTTTTT

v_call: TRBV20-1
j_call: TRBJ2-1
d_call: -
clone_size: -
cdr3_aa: CSARLWPSEHNEQFF
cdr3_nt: TGCAGTGCTCGATTGTGGCCTAGCGAACACAATGAGCAGTTCTTC

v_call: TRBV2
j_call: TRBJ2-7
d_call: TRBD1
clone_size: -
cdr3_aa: CASRAGTGPYEQYF
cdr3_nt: TGTGCCAGCAGAGCCGGGACAGGGCCATACGAGCAGTACTTC

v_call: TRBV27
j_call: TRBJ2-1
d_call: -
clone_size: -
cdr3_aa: CASSYSKDGPSYNEQFF
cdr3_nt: TGTGCCAGCAGTTACTCGAAGGACGGCCCAAGCTACAATGAGCAGTTCTTC

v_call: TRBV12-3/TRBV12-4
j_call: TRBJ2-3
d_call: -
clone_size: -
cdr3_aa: CASSPDGVSTDTQYF
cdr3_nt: TGTGCCAGCAGTCCGGACGGGGTTAGCACAGATACGCAGTATTTT

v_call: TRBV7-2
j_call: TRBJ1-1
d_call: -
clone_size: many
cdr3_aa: CASSLLGDHTEAFF
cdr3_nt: TGTGCCAGCAGCTTACTTGGGGACCACACTGAAGCTTTCTTT

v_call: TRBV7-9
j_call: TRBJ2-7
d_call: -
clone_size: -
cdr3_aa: CASSLVNSYEQYF
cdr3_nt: TGTGCCAGCAGCTTGGTTAACTCCTACGAGCAGTACTTC

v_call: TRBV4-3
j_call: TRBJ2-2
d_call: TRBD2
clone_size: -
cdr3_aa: CASSQDLPPSGRGYTGELFF
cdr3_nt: TGCGCCAGCAGCCAAGATTTACCCCCTAGCGGGAGAGGGTACACCGGGGAGCTGTTTTTT

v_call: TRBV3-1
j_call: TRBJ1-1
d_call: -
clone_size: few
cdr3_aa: CASSQMGGAFF
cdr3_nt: TGTGCCAGCAGCCAGATGGGGGGAGCTTTCTTT

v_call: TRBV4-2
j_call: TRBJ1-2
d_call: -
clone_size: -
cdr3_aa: CASSPVTWQYGYTF
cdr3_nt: TGTGCCAGCAGCCCGGTTACTTGGCAATATGGCTACACCTTC

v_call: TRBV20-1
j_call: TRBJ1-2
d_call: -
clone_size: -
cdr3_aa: CSAKNTANYGYTF
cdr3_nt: TGCAGTGCAAAAAATACAGCGAACTATGGCTACACCTTC

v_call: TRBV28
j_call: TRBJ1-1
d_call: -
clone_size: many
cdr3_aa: CASSPHPGTLKSLNTEAFF
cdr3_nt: TGTGCCAGCAGTCCGCATCCCGGGACCCTCAAATCCCTGAACACTGAAGCTTTCTTT

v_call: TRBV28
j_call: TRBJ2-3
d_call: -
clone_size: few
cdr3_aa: CASSLTRDPTDTQYF
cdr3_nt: TGTGCCAGCAGTTTAACTCGGGACCCCACAGATACGCAGTATTTT

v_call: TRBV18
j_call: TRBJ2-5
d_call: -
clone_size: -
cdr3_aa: CASSPMGGYQETKYF
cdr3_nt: TGTGCCAGCTCACCAATGGGCGGGTATCAAGAGACCAAGTACTTC

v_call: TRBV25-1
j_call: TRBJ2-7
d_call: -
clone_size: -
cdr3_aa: CASSPPGKWGYYEQYF
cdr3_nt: TGTGCCAGCAGCCCCCCTGGGAAGTGGGGATACTACGAGCAGTACTTC

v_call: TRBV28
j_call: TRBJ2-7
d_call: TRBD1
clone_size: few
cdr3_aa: CASSSLGTGDYEQYF
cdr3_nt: TGTGCCAGCAGCTCTTTGGGGACAGGGGACTACGAGCAGTACTTC